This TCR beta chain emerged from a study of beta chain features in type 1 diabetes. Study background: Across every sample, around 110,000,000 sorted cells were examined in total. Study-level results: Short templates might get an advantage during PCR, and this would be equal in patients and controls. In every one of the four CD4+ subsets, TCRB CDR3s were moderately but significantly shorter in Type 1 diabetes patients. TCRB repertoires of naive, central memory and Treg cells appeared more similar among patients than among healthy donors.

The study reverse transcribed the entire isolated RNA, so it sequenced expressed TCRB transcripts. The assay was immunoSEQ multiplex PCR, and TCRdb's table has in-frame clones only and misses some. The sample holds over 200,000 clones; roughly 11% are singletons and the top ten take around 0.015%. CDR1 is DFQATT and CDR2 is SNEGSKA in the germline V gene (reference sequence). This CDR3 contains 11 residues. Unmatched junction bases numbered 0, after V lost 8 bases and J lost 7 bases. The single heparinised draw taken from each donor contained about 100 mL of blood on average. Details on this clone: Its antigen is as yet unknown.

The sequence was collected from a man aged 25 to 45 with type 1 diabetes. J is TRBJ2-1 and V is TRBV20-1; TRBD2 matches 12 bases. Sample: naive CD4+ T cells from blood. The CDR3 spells CSLAGGNEQFF. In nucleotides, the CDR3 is TGCAGTCTAGCGGGGGGGAATGAGCAGTTCTTC.